The 10 T cell receptor beta chains listed next were all sequenced from one sample in a study of cytomegalovirus exposure and HLA in healthy donors. In the PCR, 60 Vbeta and 13 Jbeta primers were used. Using immunoSEQ multiplex PCR, the repertoire was profiled, and TCRdb retains in-frame clones only, with some absent. This listing includes around 75,000 clones. Sample: PBMCs. These receptors were obtained from a man aged 35-49 years in good health and CMV-seronegative.

The rearrangement links TRBV4-3 to TRBJ2-5; TRBD2 matches at 7 bases. Germline-derived CDR1 and CDR2 are LGHNA and YSLEER. V lost 5 bases, J lost 4 bases, and 7 bases stayed unmatched. CDR3 length equals 14 residues. The CDR3 nucleotides are TGCGCCAGCAGCAAAAGCGGGGTGGGAGAGACCCAGTACTTC. It encodes CASSKSGVGETQYF.

The CDR3 is CASSFSDFSGNTIYF. In DNA form, the CDR3 reads TGTGCCAGCAGCTTTTCGGACTTCTCTGGAAACACCATATATTTT. This chain connects TRBV7-2 to TRBJ1-3, with D uncertain. The CDR3 is 15 amino acids. Trimming removed 3 bases at V and 0 bases at J, with 9 bases between. Germline V gives CDR1 SGHTA, CDR2 FQGNSA.

The chain carries TRBV19 and TRBJ2-2, with 9 bases fitting TRBD1. The CDR3 spans 16 residues. With V trimmed by 6 bases and J by 0 bases, 5 bases remained unmatched. CDR1 is LNHDA, CDR2 SQIVND, per germline (reference sequence). The CDR3 region is CASRTQGASNTGELFF. The CDR3 nucleotides read TGTGCCAGTAGGACACAGGGGGCTTCGAACACCGGGGAGCTGTTTTTT.

V usage is TRBV21-1 and J usage is TRBJ2-1; TRBD2, the table's D call, was not compared with the DNA. TRBV21-1 is deemed a pseudogene. This CDR3 is 16 amino acids long. For the CDR3, the DNA is TGTGCCAGCAGCCCAGCTAGGGTCGGGATCTGTGATGAGCAGTTCTTC. The encoded protein is CASSPARVGICDEQFF.

This chain joins TRBV28 and TRBJ1-1, with D uncertain. This CDR3 region has 12 residues. V was cut by 5 bases and J by 2 bases, with 6 bases left in between. In germline, CDR1 is MDHEN, CDR2 SYDVKM. The CDR3 region is CASSVVNTEAFF. In nucleotides, the CDR3 is TGTGCCAGCAGTGTAGTTAACACTGAAGCTTTCTTT.

The DNA for the CDR3 is TGTGCCATCAGTGTAGGGGGCGCGCAGCCCCAGCATTTT. Amino acid sequence: CAISVGGAQPQHF. The V and J genes are TRBV10-3 and TRBJ1-5; 7 bases fit TRBD1. The CDR3 contains 13 residues. J lost 7 bases, V lost 4 bases, and 4 bases had no gene match. CDR1 is ENHRY and CDR2 is SYGVKD in the germline V gene.

A word on this clone: The CDR3 does not close with the conserved phenylalanine or tryptophan, likely indicating a read error. The chain carries TRBV7-8 and TRBJ1-2; D call uncertain. This CDR3 has 13 residues. The germline CDR1 and CDR2 sequences are SGHVS and FQNEAQ. The V and J ends lost 2 bases and 8 bases respectively, with 12 bases between them. CDR3 loop: CASSLPGYHGYTL. As DNA, the CDR3 is TGTGCCAGCAGCTTACCCGGGTACCACGGCTACACCCTC.

The rearrangement links TRBV15 to TRBJ1-2; 9 nucleotides align to TRBD1. This CDR3 has 15 residues. Per germline, CDR1 LNHNV and CDR2 YYDKDF (reference sequence). V dropped 2 bases and J dropped 2; count of bases not matched to a gene: 3. The chain's CDR3 is CATSRKDRGNYGYTF. In DNA form, the CDR3 reads TGTGCCACCAGCAGAAAAGACAGGGGGAACTATGGCTACACCTTC.

V and J are TRBV5-4 and TRBJ2-7; TRBD1 is a possible D gene (6 bases). The CDR3 is 14 amino acids. Germline V gene data show CDR1 as SGHNT and CDR2 as YYREEE (reference sequence). The germline V and J ends were trimmed by 0 bases and 6 bases, with 13 bases remaining between them. This CDR3 is CASSLVGGDSEQYF. The CDR3 DNA reads as TGTGCCAGCAGCTTGGTAGGGGGAGACAGCGAGCAGTACTTC. Combining the CDR3 with reference TRBV5-4 and TRBJ2-7 gives the whole variable domain ETGVTQSPTHLIKTRGQQVTLRCSSQSGHNTVSWYQQALGQGPQFIFQYYREEENGRGNFPPRFSGLQFPNYSSELNVNALELDDSALYLCASSLVGGDSEQYFGPGTRLTVT.

The chain is built from TRBV5-6 and TRBJ2-5; 8 bases align to TRBD1. V lost 1 base to trimming and J lost 5 bases; unmatched junction nucleotides: 16. This CDR3 is built from 18 residues. Germline CDR1 SGHDT, CDR2 YYEEEE. CDR3 bases: TGTGCCAGCAGCTTGTTGCCCAAAGGACAGGGATGGATGGAGACCCAGTACTTC. Amino acid sequence: CASSLLPKGQGWMETQYF.